This T cell receptor (beta chain) was sequenced for a study of shared clonotypes between healthy human individuals. On the study more broadly: Each donor had three CD4 naive, three CD4 memory, two CD8 naive and one CD8 memory plate. General study results and limits: The represented genetic and exposure-history diversity was limited by the small number of donors. In the sorted subsets, rarefaction showed sequencing was incomplete despite large depth. Clonotype sharing among donors was thought likely to change with sequencing depth.

Naive-designated CD8 cells lacked CD45RO, were positively enriched for CCR7, and omitted terminally differentiated effector memory CD45RA+ cells. Generated by immunoSEQ multiplex PCR, the TCRdb table keeps only in-frame clones and is missing some. The sample yields about 700,000 clones, 92% seen once. V trimming: 5 bases; J trimming: 3 bases; junction bases outside the gene matches: 0. The CDR3 has 13 amino acids. The germline gives CDR1 LNHNV, CDR2 YYDKDF (reference sequence). About this clone itself: As yet, its antigen is unknown.

This clonotype was sampled from a man aged 30 to 39 in good health. The chain couples TRBV15 to TRBJ2-1; TRBD2 agrees at 8 bases. Source material: naive CD8+ T cells sorted from blood. CDR3 amino acids: CATSLAGYNEQFF. The CDR3 DNA is TGTGCCACCAGCCTAGCGGGCTACAATGAGCAGTTCTTC.